This T cell receptor (beta chain) was observed in a study of shared clonotypes between healthy human individuals. Regarding the study as a whole: In this cohort, only blood was sampled, and tissue repertoires likely differ. The sharing of about 5% of naive CD4 clonotypes was seen across a handful of donors.

For sorted subsets, approximately 0.2 ug DNA per replicate equaled approximately 30,000 T cell genomes. The data were produced by immunoSEQ multiplex PCR, yet TCRdb's version contains in-frame clones alone and is incomplete. The sample yields 2.5 million or so clones, around nine tenths seen once. V was clipped by 3 bases and J by 3 bases; unmatched bases: 9. The CDR3 consists of 16 residues. Germline V gene lookup returns CDR1 SGHRS and CDR2 YFSETQ. Donors comprised only Caucasian adults living in Nashville, Tennessee. With respect to this clone: Antigen unknown.

The sequence was collected from a man aged 18 to 29 in good health. The specimen sequenced was naive CD4+ T cells sorted from blood. Subset of the sample: CD45RA+ positively selected. The genes are TRBV5-1 and TRBJ2-7; 10 positions match TRBD2. The DNA of the CDR3 is TGCGCCAGCAGCTCAAAAGATACTAGCGGGAACTACGAGCAGTACTTC. This sequence encodes CASSSKDTSGNYEQYF.